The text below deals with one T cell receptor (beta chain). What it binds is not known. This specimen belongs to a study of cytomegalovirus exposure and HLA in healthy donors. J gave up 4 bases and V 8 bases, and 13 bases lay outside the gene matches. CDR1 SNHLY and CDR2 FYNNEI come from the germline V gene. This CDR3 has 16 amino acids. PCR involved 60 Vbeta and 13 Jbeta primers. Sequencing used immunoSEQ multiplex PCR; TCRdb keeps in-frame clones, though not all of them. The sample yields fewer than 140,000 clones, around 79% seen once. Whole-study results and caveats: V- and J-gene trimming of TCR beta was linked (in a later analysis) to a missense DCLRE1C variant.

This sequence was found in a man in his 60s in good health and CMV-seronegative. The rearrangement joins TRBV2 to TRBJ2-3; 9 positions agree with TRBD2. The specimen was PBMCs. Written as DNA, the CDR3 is TGTGCCAGCCCTGAAATTGGCGGGGGGGCGGCAGATACGCAGTATTTT. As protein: CASPEIGGGAADTQYF.